A selection of T cell receptor beta chains follows, all from one sample in a study of metastatic and nonmetastatic thyroid tumors. With MiXCR, TCRdb reprocessed the PCR reads. In the table there are roughly 35,000 clones, about a sixth of which are singletons. Sequencing was performed on blood. These TCRs come from a female donor with papillary thyroid cancer or a benign thyroid nodule (not recorded which). Some clones in this sample may be carry-over from other donors' samples. CDR3s include the opening cysteine and the closing phenylalanine or tryptophan. D genes are given only for firm matches. Some rows mark clone size as missing; the rest say once, few, many or name a class of expanded clone.

>TRBJ2-2|TRBD2|many|TRBV9
TGTGCCAGCAGCGTCGGCGGGAGGCCCACCGGGGAGCTGTTTTTT
CASSVGGRPTGELFF
>TRBJ1-2|.|.|TRBV15
TGTGCCACCAGTTGTGTGGTGAATGATGGCTACACCTTC
CATSCVVNDGYTF
>TRBJ2-5|.|.|TRBV7-9
TGTGCCAGCAGTCTAGATCTGACAGCCGGACAAGAGACCCAGTACTTC
CASSLDLTAGQETQYF
>TRBJ2-3|TRBD2|many|TRBV20-1
TGCAGTGTTGATAGAGCGGGAGAGGCAGATACGCAGTATTTT
CSVDRAGEADTQYF
>TRBJ1-5|.|many|TRBV18
TGTGCCAGCTCACCCGGGGGCACGGGCAATCAGCCCCAGCATTTT
CASSPGGTGNQPQHF
>TRBJ2-2|TRBD2|medium-sized|TRBV19
TGTGCCAGTAGGATCCTCAGCGGGGACACCGGGGAGCTGTTTTTT
CASRILSGDTGELFF
>TRBJ1-3|.|many|TRBV28
TGTGCCAGCAGTGATAGCTCTGGAAACACCATATATTTT
CASSDSSGNTIYF
>TRBJ2-2|.|.|TRBV28
TGTGCCAGCAGTGCAGGGTTTGGTGCGAACACCGGGGAGCCGTTTTTT
CASSAGFGANTGEPFF
>TRBJ2-1|TRBD2|many|TRBV7-9
TGTGCCAGCAGCGCCCCCAAACTCTATGGACTAGCGGGAGTGGAAAATGAGCAGTTCTTC
CASSAPKLYGLAGVENEQFF
>TRBJ2-1|TRBD2|many|TRBV30
TGTGCCTGGAGTGGTTTCTTACTAGCGGGCCGCTACAATGAGCAGTTCTTC
CAWSGFLLAGRYNEQFF
>TRBJ2-1|.|many|TRBV19
TGTGCCAGTACCCCCTTAGGGCAGGACAGTGGTGAGCAGTTCTTC
CASTPLGQDSGEQFF
>TRBJ1-2|.|few|TRBV6-1
TGTGCCAGCAGTGAAGGGGAGACAGGTTTAAATGGCTACACCTTC
CASSEGETGLNGYTF
>TRBJ2-5|.|many|TRBV7-9
TGTGCCAGCAGCTTAGGGCTGACCCTGGGAGAGACCCAGTACTTC
CASSLGLTLGETQYF
>TRBJ2-7|TRBD2|many|TRBV2
TGTGCCAGCAGTTTTCAAGGACTAGCGGGAGTCGATGAGCAGTACTTC
CASSFQGLAGVDEQYF
>TRBJ1-1|TRBD1|many|TRBV6-2/TRBV6-3
TGTGCCAGCAGAACAGGGGGCGGCACTGAAGCTTTCTTT
CASRTGGGTEAFF
>TRBJ2-2|TRBD2|.|TRBV20-1
TGCAGTGCTAATAGCGGGGAAACCACCGGGGAGCTGTTTTTT
CSANSGETTGELFF
>TRBJ1-3|.|many|TRBV28
TGTGCCAGCAGTGATTTTGGGGGGATAAACACCATATATTTT
CASSDFGGINTIYF
>TRBJ2-7|.|.|TRBV7-3
TGTGCCAGCAGCCCAAGGGCGGATGGCGAGACCTACGAGCAGTACTTC
CASSPRADGETYEQYF
>TRBJ2-2|.|many|TRBV30
TGTGCCTATATTTCCGGGACACGTTACACCGGGGAGCTGTTTTTT
CAYISGTRYTGELFF
>TRBJ1-1|.|many|TRBV29-1
TGCAGCGTCCCCAGGGCTGGGGGTCTCAACACTGAAGCTTTCTTT
CSVPRAGGLNTEAFF
>TRBJ2-7|.|many|TRBV11-1
TGTGCCAGCAGCAAGGGGGATGGCGGGAGTTCCTACGAGCAGTACTTC
CASSKGDGGSSYEQYF
>TRBJ2-1|TRBD1|many|TRBV12-3/TRBV12-4
TGTGCCAGCAGTTTAATCAGGACAGGATACAATGAGCAGTTCTTC
CASSLIRTGYNEQFF